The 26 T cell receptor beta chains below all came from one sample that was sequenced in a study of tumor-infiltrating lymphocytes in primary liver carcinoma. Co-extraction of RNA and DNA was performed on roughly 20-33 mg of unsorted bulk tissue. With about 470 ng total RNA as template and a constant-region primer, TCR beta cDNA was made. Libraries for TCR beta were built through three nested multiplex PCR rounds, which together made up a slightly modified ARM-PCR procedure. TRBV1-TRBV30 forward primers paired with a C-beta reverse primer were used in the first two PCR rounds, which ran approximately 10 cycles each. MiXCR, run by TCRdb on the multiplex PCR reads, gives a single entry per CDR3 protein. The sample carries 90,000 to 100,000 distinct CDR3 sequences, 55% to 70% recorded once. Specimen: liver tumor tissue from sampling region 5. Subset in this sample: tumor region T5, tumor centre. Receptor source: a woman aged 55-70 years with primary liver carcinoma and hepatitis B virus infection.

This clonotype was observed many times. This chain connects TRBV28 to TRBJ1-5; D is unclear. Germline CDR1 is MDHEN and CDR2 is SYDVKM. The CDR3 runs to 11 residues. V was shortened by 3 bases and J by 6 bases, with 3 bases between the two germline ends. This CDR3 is CASSFGQPQHF. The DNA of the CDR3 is TGTGCCAGCAGTTTCGGTCAGCCCCAGCATTTT.

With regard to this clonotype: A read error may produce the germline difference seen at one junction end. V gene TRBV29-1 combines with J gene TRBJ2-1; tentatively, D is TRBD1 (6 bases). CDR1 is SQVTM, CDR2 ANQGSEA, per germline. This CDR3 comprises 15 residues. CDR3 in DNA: TGCAGCGTTGTAGTGCGACAGGCGGCCTACAATGAACAGTTCTTC. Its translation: CSVVVRQAAYNEQFF.

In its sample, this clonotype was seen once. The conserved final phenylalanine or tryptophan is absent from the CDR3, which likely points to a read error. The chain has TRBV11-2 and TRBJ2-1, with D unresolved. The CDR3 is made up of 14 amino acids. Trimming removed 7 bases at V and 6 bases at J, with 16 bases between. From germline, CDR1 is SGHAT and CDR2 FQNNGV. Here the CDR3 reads CASNQRNVRNEQFS. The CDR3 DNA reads TGTGCCAGCAACCAGAGGAACGTCCGCAATGAGCAGTTCTCC.

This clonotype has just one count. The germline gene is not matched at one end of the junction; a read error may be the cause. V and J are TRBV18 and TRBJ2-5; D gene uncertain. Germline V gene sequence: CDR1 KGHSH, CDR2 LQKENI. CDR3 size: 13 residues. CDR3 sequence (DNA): TGTGCCAACTCACCGCAGCAGCAAGAGACCCAGTACTTC. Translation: CANSPQQQETQYF.

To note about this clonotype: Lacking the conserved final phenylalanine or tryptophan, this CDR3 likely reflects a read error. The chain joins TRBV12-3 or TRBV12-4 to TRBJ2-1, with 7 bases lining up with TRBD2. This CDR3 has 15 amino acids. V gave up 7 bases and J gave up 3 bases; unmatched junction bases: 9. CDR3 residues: CASKMDSGHYNEQFL. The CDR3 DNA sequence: TGTGCCAGCAAGATGGATAGCGGGCACTACAATGAGCAGTTCTTA.

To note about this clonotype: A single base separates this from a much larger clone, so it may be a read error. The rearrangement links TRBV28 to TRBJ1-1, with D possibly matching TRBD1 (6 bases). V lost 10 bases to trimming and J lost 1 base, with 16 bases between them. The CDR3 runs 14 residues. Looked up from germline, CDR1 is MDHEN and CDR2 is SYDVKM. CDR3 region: CANSQGRENTEAFF. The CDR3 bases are TGTGCCAACAGCCAGGGGAGGGAGAACACTGAAGCTTTCTTT. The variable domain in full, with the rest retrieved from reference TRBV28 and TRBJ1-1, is DVKVTQSSRYLVKRTGEKVFLECVQDMDHENMFWYRQDPGLGLRLIYFSYDVKMKEKGDIPEGYSVSREKKERFSLILESASTNQTSMYLCANSQGRENTEAFFGQGTRLTVV.

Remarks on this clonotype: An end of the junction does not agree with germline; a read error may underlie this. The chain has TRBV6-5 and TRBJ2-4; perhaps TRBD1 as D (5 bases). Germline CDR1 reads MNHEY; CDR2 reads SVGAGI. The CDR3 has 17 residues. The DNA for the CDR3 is TGTGTCAGCAGTTCCCGTAGACAGACTTCAGCCAAAAACATTCAGTATTTC. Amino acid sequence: CVSSSRRQTSAKNIQYF.

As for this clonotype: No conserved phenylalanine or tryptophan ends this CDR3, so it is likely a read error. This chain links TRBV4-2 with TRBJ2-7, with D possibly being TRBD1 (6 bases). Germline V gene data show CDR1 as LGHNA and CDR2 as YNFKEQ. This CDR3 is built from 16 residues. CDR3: CASSHPGTSSSYEQYL. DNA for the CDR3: TGTGCCAGTAGCCATCCTGGGACATCTAGCTCCTACGAGCAGTACCTC.

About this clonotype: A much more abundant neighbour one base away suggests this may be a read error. The CDR3: CACSLVQGFTDTQYF. Here the CDR3 DNA reads TGTGCCTGCAGCTTAGTACAGGGGTTTACAGATACGCAGTATTTT. The rearrangement links TRBV7-9 to TRBJ2-3; 7 positions agree with TRBD1. The CDR3 loop spans 15 amino acids. In germline, CDR1 is SEHNR, CDR2 FQNEAQ (reference sequence). Together with reference TRBV7-9 and TRBJ2-3, the CDR3 gives the full variable domain: DTGVSQNPRHKITKRGQNVTFRCDPISEHNRLYWYRQTLGQGPEFLTYFQNEAQLEKSRLLSDRFSAERPKGSFSTLEIQRTEQGDSAMYLCACSLVQGFTDTQYFGPGTRLTVL.

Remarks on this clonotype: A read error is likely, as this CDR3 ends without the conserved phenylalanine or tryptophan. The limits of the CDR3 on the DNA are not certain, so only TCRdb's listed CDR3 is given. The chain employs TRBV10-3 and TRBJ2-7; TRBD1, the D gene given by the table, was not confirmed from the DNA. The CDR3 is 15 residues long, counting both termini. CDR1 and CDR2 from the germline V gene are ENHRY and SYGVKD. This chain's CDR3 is CAINPGGTGNYEQNS.

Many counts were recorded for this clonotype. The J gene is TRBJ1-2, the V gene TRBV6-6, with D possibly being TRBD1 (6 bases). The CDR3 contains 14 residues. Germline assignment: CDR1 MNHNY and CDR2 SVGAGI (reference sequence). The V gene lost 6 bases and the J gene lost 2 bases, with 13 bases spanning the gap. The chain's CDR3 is CASRPPGQNYGYTF. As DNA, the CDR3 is TGTGCCAGCAGACCCCCCGGACAGAACTATGGCTACACCTTC.

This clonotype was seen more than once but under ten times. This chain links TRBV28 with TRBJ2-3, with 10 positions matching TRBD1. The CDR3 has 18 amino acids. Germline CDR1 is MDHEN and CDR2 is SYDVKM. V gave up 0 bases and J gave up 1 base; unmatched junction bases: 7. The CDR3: CASSLWDRGKRGTDTQYF. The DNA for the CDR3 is TGTGCCAGCAGTTTATGGGACAGGGGGAAGAGAGGCACAGATACGCAGTATTTT.

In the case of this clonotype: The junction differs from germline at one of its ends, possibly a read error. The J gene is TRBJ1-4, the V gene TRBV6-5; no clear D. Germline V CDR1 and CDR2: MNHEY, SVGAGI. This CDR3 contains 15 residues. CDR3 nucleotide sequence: TGTACCAGCAGTTACTCGGGCCCAAGGAGTGGAAAACTGTTTTTT. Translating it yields CTSSYSGPRSGKLFF.

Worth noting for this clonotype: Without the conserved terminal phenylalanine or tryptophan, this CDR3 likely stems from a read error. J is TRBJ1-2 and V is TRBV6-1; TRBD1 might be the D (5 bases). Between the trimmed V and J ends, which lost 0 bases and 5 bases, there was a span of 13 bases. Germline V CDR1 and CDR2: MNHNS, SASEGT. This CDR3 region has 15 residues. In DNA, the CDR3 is TGTGCCAGCAGTGAAGCGGGGGGGTCATGGTATGGCTACACCTTA. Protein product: CASSEAGGSWYGYTL.

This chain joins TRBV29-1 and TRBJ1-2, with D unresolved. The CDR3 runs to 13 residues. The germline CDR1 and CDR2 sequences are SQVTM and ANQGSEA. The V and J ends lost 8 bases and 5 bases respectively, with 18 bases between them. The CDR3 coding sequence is TGCAGCATTGGGATTCATAGTATTTATGGCTACACCTTC. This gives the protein CSIGIHSIYGYTF.

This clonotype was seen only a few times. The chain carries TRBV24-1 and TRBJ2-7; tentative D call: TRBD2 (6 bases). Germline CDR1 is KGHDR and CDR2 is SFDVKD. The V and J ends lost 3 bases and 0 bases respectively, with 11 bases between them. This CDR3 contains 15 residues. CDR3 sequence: CATSDGGLTSYEQYF. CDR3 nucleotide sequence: TGTGCCACCAGTGATGGAGGGTTAACCTCCTACGAGCAGTACTTC.

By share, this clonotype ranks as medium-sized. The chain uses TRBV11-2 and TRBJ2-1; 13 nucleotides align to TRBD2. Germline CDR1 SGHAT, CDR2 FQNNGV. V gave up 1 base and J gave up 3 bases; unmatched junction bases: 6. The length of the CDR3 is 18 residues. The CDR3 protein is CASSLAFGTSGVYNEQFF. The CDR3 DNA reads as TGTGCCAGCAGCTTAGCTTTCGGGACTAGCGGGGTCTACAATGAGCAGTTCTTC.

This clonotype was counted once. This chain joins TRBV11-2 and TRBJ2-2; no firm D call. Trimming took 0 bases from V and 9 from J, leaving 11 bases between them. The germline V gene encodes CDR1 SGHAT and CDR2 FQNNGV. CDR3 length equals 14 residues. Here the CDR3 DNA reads TGTGCCAGCAGCTTAGAAAGTGGGTCCCGGGAGCTGTTTTTT. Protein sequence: CASSLESGSRELFF.

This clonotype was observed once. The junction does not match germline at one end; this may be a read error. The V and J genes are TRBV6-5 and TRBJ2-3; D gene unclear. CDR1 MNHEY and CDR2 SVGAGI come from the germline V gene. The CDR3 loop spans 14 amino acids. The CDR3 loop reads CASSPIPREGTQYF. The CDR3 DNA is TGTGCCAGCAGTCCTATCCCTCGTGAAGGTACGCAGTATTTC.

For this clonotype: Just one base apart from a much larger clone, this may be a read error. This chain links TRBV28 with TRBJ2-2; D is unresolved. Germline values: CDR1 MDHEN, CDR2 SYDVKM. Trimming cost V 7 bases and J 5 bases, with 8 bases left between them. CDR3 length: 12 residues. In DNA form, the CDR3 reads TGTGCCAGCACTCAGTCAACCGGGGAGCTGTTTTTT. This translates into CASTQSTGELFF. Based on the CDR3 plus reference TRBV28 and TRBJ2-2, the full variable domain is DVKVTQSSRYLVKRTGEKVFLECVQDMDHENMFWYRQDPGLGLRLIYFSYDVKMKEKGDIPEGYSVSREKKERFSLILESASTNQTSMYLCASTQSTGELFFGEGSRLTVL.

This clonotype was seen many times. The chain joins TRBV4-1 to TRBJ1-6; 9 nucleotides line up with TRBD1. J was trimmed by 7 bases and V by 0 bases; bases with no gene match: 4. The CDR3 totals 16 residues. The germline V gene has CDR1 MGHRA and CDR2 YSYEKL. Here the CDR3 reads CASSQDRDRANSPLHF. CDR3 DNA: TGCGCCAGCAGCCAAGATAGGGACAGGGCAAATTCACCCCTCCACTTT.

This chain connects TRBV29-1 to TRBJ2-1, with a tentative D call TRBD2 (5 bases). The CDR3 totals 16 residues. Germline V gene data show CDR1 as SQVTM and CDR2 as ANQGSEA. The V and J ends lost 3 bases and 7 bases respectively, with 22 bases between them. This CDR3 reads CSVEGTQAPERNEQFF. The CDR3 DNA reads TGCAGCGTTGAGGGAACACAAGCTCCTGAGCGGAATGAGCAGTTCTTC.

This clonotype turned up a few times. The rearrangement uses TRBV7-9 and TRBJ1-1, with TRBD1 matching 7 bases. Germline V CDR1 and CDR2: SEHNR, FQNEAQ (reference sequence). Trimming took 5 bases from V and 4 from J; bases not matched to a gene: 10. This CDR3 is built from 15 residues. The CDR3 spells CASSPTGLLSTEAFF. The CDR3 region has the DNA TGTGCCAGCAGCCCGACAGGGCTGTTGAGCACTGAAGCTTTCTTT.

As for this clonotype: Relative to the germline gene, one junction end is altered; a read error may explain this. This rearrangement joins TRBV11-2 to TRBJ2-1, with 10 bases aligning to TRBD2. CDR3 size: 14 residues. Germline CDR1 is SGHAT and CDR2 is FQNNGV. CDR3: CTSSLGLARDEQFF. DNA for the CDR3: TGTACCAGCAGCTTGGGACTAGCGAGAGATGAGCAGTTCTTC.

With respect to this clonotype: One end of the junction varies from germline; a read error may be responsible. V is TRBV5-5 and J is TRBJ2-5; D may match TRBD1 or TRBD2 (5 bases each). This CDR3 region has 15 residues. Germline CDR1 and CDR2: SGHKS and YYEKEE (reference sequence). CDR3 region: CANRFGLMNQETQYF. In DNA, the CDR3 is TGCGCCAACAGGTTTGGACTCATGAACCAAGAGACCCAGTACTTC.

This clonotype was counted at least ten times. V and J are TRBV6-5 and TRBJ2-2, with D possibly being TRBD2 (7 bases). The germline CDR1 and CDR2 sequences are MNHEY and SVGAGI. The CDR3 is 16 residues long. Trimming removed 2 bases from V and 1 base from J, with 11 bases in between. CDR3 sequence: CASSYRGGGNTGELFF. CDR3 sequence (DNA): TGTGCCAGCAGTTACAGGGGGGGCGGGAACACCGGGGAGCTGTTTTTT.